These T cell receptor beta chains were read from a single sample in a study of cytomegalovirus exposure and HLA in healthy donors. This table comes from immunoSEQ multiplex PCR, and its TCRdb copy is limited to in-frame clones, with some not included. The table shows some 99,000 clones, with roughly 76% occurring only once. The specimen sequenced was PBMCs. The receptors were sampled from a man in his forties in good health and CMV-seronegative. The CDR3 runs from the conserved cysteine through the conserved F or W. A D gene is named only where the DNA matches it firmly. The size of a clone is reported for some rows only, either as once, few or many, or as a class for expanded clones.

v_call: TRBV19
j_call: TRBJ1-3
clone_size: -
d_call: TRBD1
cdr3_nt: TGTGCCAGTAGTATTCTACCGGGACAGCGGACTGGAAACACCATATATTTT
cdr3_aa: CASSILPGQRTGNTIYF

v_call: TRBV11-3
j_call: TRBJ2-6
clone_size: -
d_call: TRBD1
cdr3_nt: TGTGCCAGCAGCTTGAACAGGGGCTCCCCTGGGGCCAACGTCCTGACTTTC
cdr3_aa: CASSLNRGSPGANVLTF

v_call: TRBV7-2
j_call: TRBJ2-3
clone_size: -
d_call: TRBD2
cdr3_nt: TGTGCCAGCAGCTTAAGGCCTAGCGGGAGGGGTACAGATACGCAGTATTTT
cdr3_aa: CASSLRPSGRGTDTQYF

v_call: TRBV2
j_call: TRBJ2-2
clone_size: -
d_call: -
cdr3_nt: TGTGCCAGCAGTTCCCGACACCCAATGAACACCGGGGAGCTGTTTTTT
cdr3_aa: CASSSRHPMNTGELFF

v_call: TRBV9
j_call: TRBJ2-1
clone_size: -
d_call: TRBD2
cdr3_nt: TGTGCCAGCAGCGTAGACGGGAGGCGTGGAAATGAGCAGTTCTTC
cdr3_aa: CASSVDGRRGNEQFF

v_call: TRBV5-5
j_call: TRBJ1-2
clone_size: -
d_call: TRBD1
cdr3_nt: TGTGCCAGCAGCCCGACCGGGGGACAGAACTATGGCTACACCTTC
cdr3_aa: CASSPTGGQNYGYTF

v_call: TRBV5-4
j_call: TRBJ1-1
clone_size: few
d_call: TRBD1
cdr3_nt: TGTGCCAGCAGTTCTCAACAGGGGGCTACTGAAGCTTTCTTT
cdr3_aa: CASSSQQGATEAFF

v_call: TRBV18
j_call: TRBJ1-4
clone_size: -
d_call: -
cdr3_nt: TGTGCCAGCTCCGTTACAAACCGCCCTGAAAAACTGTTTTTT
cdr3_aa: CASSVTNRPEKLFF

v_call: TRBV27
j_call: TRBJ2-7
clone_size: -
d_call: -
cdr3_nt: TGTGCCAGCAGTTTACTGTGGGCCCCGGATTCTTCCTACGAGCAGTACTTC
cdr3_aa: CASSLLWAPDSSYEQYF

v_call: TRBV18
j_call: TRBJ2-7
clone_size: -
d_call: TRBD1
cdr3_nt: TGTGCCAGCTCGATAAAACAGGGGCCCTACGAGCAGTACTTC
cdr3_aa: CASSIKQGPYEQYF

v_call: TRBV7-9
j_call: TRBJ1-5
clone_size: -
d_call: -
cdr3_nt: TGTGCCAGCAGCTTTGGGGGGAACCAGCCCCAGCATTTT
cdr3_aa: CASSFGGNQPQHF

v_call: TRBV6-5
j_call: TRBJ2-7
clone_size: -
d_call: TRBD1
cdr3_nt: TGTGCCAGCAGTTCAGACAGGGGGCGGTACGAGCAGTACTTC
cdr3_aa: CASSSDRGRYEQYF

v_call: TRBV5-4
j_call: TRBJ2-6
clone_size: -
d_call: -
cdr3_nt: TGTGCCAGCAGCGGTACAGGGATGGGGGCCAACGTCCTGACTTTC
cdr3_aa: CASSGTGMGANVLTF

v_call: TRBV4-1
j_call: TRBJ2-5
clone_size: -
d_call: TRBD2
cdr3_nt: TGCGCCAGCAGCCAAGGTAGCGGGTCTCAAGAGACCCAGTACTTC
cdr3_aa: CASSQGSGSQETQYF

v_call: TRBV7-9
j_call: TRBJ2-7
clone_size: -
d_call: TRBD2
cdr3_nt: TGTGCCAGCAGTTACGGGGGGGCGTCCGGTTACGAGCAGTACTTC
cdr3_aa: CASSYGGASGYEQYF

v_call: TRBV18
j_call: TRBJ2-5
clone_size: -
d_call: TRBD2
cdr3_nt: TGTGCCAGCTCACCAAGGCTAGCGGGGGGCCGGGAGACCCAGTACTTC
cdr3_aa: CASSPRLAGGRETQYF

v_call: TRBV9
j_call: TRBJ1-3
clone_size: -
d_call: TRBD1
cdr3_nt: TGTGCCAGCAGCGTGGGGGGAGGACAGGGGGCGCGGGGAAACACCATATATTTT
cdr3_aa: CASSVGGGQGARGNTIYF

v_call: TRBV6-1
j_call: TRBJ2-7
clone_size: -
d_call: TRBD1
cdr3_nt: TGTGCCAGCAGTCCGTCGAGACAGGGTTCCTACGAGCAGTACTTC
cdr3_aa: CASSPSRQGSYEQYF

v_call: TRBV11-1
j_call: TRBJ2-7
clone_size: few
d_call: TRBD1
cdr3_nt: TGTGCCAGCAGCTTATTGGGACAGGGGGCCTACGAGCAGTACTTC
cdr3_aa: CASSLLGQGAYEQYF

v_call: TRBV28
j_call: TRBJ1-2
clone_size: -
d_call: -
cdr3_nt: TGTGCCAGCAGTTTATTTGCAGGATTTAACTATGGCTACACCTTC
cdr3_aa: CASSLFAGFNYGYTF

v_call: TRBV5-4
j_call: TRBJ1-3
clone_size: -
d_call: -
cdr3_nt: TGTGCCAGCAGCTTGGACAGGGTTGGAAACACCATATATTTT
cdr3_aa: CASSLDRVGNTIYF

v_call: TRBV18
j_call: TRBJ1-1
clone_size: -
d_call: TRBD1
cdr3_nt: TGTGCCAGCTCACCATTTACCGGGACAGCGAACACTGAAGCTTTCTTT
cdr3_aa: CASSPFTGTANTEAFF

v_call: TRBV7-9
j_call: TRBJ2-1
clone_size: -
d_call: -
cdr3_nt: TGTGCCAGCAGCTTATCCGGGGTCAATGAGCAGTTCTTC
cdr3_aa: CASSLSGVNEQFF

v_call: TRBV5-8
j_call: TRBJ2-1
clone_size: -
d_call: TRBD2
cdr3_nt: TGTGCCAGCAGCTTGGCTGGGCTAGCGGGACGTCCCGACTACAATGAGCAGTTCTTC
cdr3_aa: CASSLAGLAGRPDYNEQFF

v_call: TRBV28
j_call: TRBJ2-7
clone_size: -
d_call: TRBD1
cdr3_nt: TGTGCCAGCAGTTCCACCGGGACAGGGAACTACGAGCAGTACTTC
cdr3_aa: CASSSTGTGNYEQYF

v_call: TRBV11-2
j_call: TRBJ1-3
clone_size: few
d_call: -
cdr3_nt: TGTGCCAGCAGCTCCCTCAGCAGGGGACCTGGAAACACCATATATTTT
cdr3_aa: CASSSLSRGPGNTIYF

v_call: TRBV10-3
j_call: TRBJ2-7
clone_size: -
d_call: TRBD1
cdr3_nt: TGTGCCATCAGTTTGGGGACAGGGGTCTACGAGCAGTACTTC
cdr3_aa: CAISLGTGVYEQYF

v_call: TRBV29-1
j_call: TRBJ2-7
clone_size: -
d_call: -
cdr3_nt: TGCAGCGTTTTTCAGGGTGGGGAGCAGTACTTC
cdr3_aa: CSVFQGGEQYF

v_call: TRBV28
j_call: TRBJ1-5
clone_size: -
d_call: TRBD1
cdr3_nt: TGTGCCAGCAGAGGGACAGGGGGGAGACAGCCCCAGCATTTT
cdr3_aa: CASRGTGGRQPQHF

v_call: TRBV4-3
j_call: TRBJ2-3
clone_size: -
d_call: -
cdr3_nt: TGCGCCAGCAGCGGGAGCGGAAGCACAGATACGCAGTATTTT
cdr3_aa: CASSGSGSTDTQYF

v_call: TRBV15
j_call: TRBJ2-1
clone_size: -
d_call: TRBD2
cdr3_nt: TGTGCCACCAGCAGGCTTGTCGGGGGGGCCTACAATGAGCAGTTCTTC
cdr3_aa: CATSRLVGGAYNEQFF

v_call: TRBV28
j_call: TRBJ2-7
clone_size: -
d_call: -
cdr3_nt: TGTGCCAGCAGTCTAACCTACAGGGACCAGCAGTACTTC
cdr3_aa: CASSLTYRDQQYF

v_call: TRBV11-3
j_call: TRBJ2-3
clone_size: -
d_call: TRBD1
cdr3_nt: TGTGCCAGCAGCCCCGGACAGGGTTCAGATACGCAGTATTTT
cdr3_aa: CASSPGQGSDTQYF

v_call: TRBV19
j_call: TRBJ2-7
clone_size: -
d_call: TRBD1
cdr3_nt: TGTGCCAGTAGTCCGACAGGGGCCTACGAGCAGTACTTC
cdr3_aa: CASSPTGAYEQYF

v_call: TRBV6-1
j_call: TRBJ2-7
clone_size: -
d_call: -
cdr3_nt: TGTGCCAGCCCTGCTGGCGGCGAGCAGTACTTC
cdr3_aa: CASPAGGEQYF

v_call: TRBV5-1
j_call: TRBJ2-2
clone_size: -
d_call: -
cdr3_nt: TGCGCCAGCAGCTTGTTCAGGGAAAGCGGGGAGCTGTTTTTT
cdr3_aa: CASSLFRESGELFF

v_call: TRBV7-3
j_call: TRBJ2-7
clone_size: once
d_call: TRBD2
cdr3_nt: TGTGCCAGCAGCCTCACTAGCGGGGGGGCGCAAGAGCAGTACTTC
cdr3_aa: CASSLTSGGAQEQYF

v_call: TRBV14
j_call: TRBJ1-1
clone_size: few
d_call: TRBD1
cdr3_nt: TGTGCCAGCAGCCAAGAGGACAGGGGGCACACTGAAGCTTTCTTT
cdr3_aa: CASSQEDRGHTEAFF

v_call: TRBV7-9
j_call: TRBJ1-2
clone_size: -
d_call: TRBD1
cdr3_nt: TGTTCCAGCAGCTCGGCGGACAGGGGCGGTAACTATGGCTACACCTTC
cdr3_aa: CSSSSADRGGNYGYTF

v_call: TRBV28
j_call: TRBJ1-2
clone_size: few
d_call: -
cdr3_nt: TGTGCCAGCAGTTTCCGCGAATGGTATGGCTACACCTTC
cdr3_aa: CASSFREWYGYTF

v_call: TRBV5-4
j_call: TRBJ2-1
clone_size: once
d_call: -
cdr3_nt: TGTGCCAGCAGCTTGGACTCTTCTGATGAGCAGTTCTTC
cdr3_aa: CASSLDSSDEQFF

v_call: TRBV4-3
j_call: TRBJ2-2
clone_size: few
d_call: TRBD2
cdr3_nt: TGCGCCAGCAGCCAATACTCAGCGGGAGGGTACACCGGGGAGCTGTTTTTT
cdr3_aa: CASSQYSAGGYTGELFF

v_call: TRBV6-6
j_call: TRBJ2-3
clone_size: -
d_call: TRBD2
cdr3_nt: TGTGCCAGCAGTTACTCAGCGGGAGGGGCAGATACGCAGTATTTT
cdr3_aa: CASSYSAGGADTQYF

v_call: TRBV29-1
j_call: TRBJ2-1
clone_size: -
d_call: TRBD1
cdr3_nt: TGCAGCGTTGATAGGTCAGGGGGAGAAGTGTACAATGAGCAGTTCTTC
cdr3_aa: CSVDRSGGEVYNEQFF

v_call: TRBV6-6
j_call: TRBJ2-1
clone_size: -
d_call: -
cdr3_nt: TGTGCCAGCAGCCGCATGGGAGTGCGATACAATGAGCAGTTCTTC
cdr3_aa: CASSRMGVRYNEQFF

v_call: TRBV2
j_call: TRBJ2-7
clone_size: -
d_call: TRBD2
cdr3_nt: TGTGCCAGCAAGGGGCTAGCGGGAGAGTACGAGCAGTACTTC
cdr3_aa: CASKGLAGEYEQYF